This TCR beta chain was identified in a study of human T cells and chemical hapten exposure. For the study at large: The study sensitized with 2% DPC on an approximately 2 cm by approximately 2 cm patch of upper inner arm skin. Alopecia areata, totalis or universalis affected patients, mainly female. All patients underwent weekly scalp dosing with diphenylcyclopropenone for the full roughly 22-week study.

This clonotype has a handful of counts. Trimming at V came to 6 bases and at J to 9 bases, leaving 13 bases not matched to a gene. CDR3 length equals 14 residues. CDR1 and CDR2 (germline): LNHDA, SQIVND (reference sequence). TCRdb re-derived calls from the RACE reads in MiXCR, one entry per CDR3 protein. The sample carries 100,000 or so distinct CDR3 sequences, approximately 10% recorded once. The time point here: patch test 1, 2 weeks after DPC sensitization. Treatment defined: therapeutic diphenylcyclopropenone sensitization with weekly scalp DPC. Ahead of applying each patch test, blood was sampled.

This clonotype originated in a woman in her thirties or forties with alopecia areata. Some clones in this sample may be carry-over from other donors' samples. The material sequenced was whole blood, taken in connection with sensitization to the hapten diphenylcyclopropenone (DPC). The chain has TRBV19 and TRBJ1-2; 7 bases are a match to TRBD1. In DNA, the CDR3 is TGTGCCAGTAGCCCCGGGACAGTCGTTTTTCGCTACACCTTC. Its protein is CASSPGTVVFRYTF.